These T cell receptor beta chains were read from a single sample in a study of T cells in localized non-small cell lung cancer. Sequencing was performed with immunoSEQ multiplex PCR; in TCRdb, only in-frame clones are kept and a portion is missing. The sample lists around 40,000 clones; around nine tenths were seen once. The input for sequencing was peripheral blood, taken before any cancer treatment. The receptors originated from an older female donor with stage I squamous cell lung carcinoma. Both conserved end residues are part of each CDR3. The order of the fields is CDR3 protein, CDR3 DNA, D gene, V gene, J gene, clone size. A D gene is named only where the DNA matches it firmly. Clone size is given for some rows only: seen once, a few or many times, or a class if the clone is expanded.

CDR3 protein: CASSYPPQPQHF
CDR3 DNA: TGTGCCAGCAGTTACCCCCCTCAGCCCCAGCATTTT
D gene: NA
V gene: TRBV6-6
J gene: TRBJ1-5
clone size: once

CDR3 protein: CASSQDLSNNEQFF
CDR3 DNA: TGCGCCAGCAGCCAAGATTTATCGAACAATGAGCAGTTCTTC
D gene: NA
V gene: TRBV4-3
J gene: TRBJ2-1
clone size: NA

CDR3 protein: CASSSTGIGGELFF
CDR3 DNA: TGTGCCAGCAGCTCGACAGGGATCGGAGGGGAGCTGTTTTTT
D gene: TRBD1
V gene: TRBV7-2
J gene: TRBJ2-2
clone size: once

CDR3 protein: CASSFYAGELFF
CDR3 DNA: TGTGCCAGCAGCTTTTACGCCGGGGAGCTGTTTTTT
D gene: NA
V gene: TRBV5-6
J gene: TRBJ2-2
clone size: few

CDR3 protein: CASRGTVDTDTQYF
CDR3 DNA: TGTGCCAGCAGGGGGACAGTGGACACAGATACGCAGTATTTT
D gene: TRBD1
V gene: TRBV5-4
J gene: TRBJ2-3
clone size: once

CDR3 protein: CASSEGRAGQPQHF
CDR3 DNA: TGTGCCAGCAGTGAAGGTAGGGCAGGGCAGCCCCAGCATTTT
D gene: NA
V gene: TRBV6-1
J gene: TRBJ1-5
clone size: NA

CDR3 protein: CASTRTATSGNTIYF
CDR3 DNA: TGTGCCAGTACCCGGACAGCCACCTCTGGAAACACCATATATTTT
D gene: NA
V gene: TRBV19
J gene: TRBJ1-3
clone size: NA

CDR3 protein: CASSLAGGREETQYF
CDR3 DNA: TGCGCCAGCAGCTTGGCGGGGGGGCGAGAGGAGACCCAGTACTTC
D gene: TRBD2
V gene: TRBV5-1
J gene: TRBJ2-5
clone size: NA

CDR3 protein: CASSLAGTIEETQYF
CDR3 DNA: TGTGCCAGCAGCTTAGCCGGGACTATCGAGGAGACCCAGTACTTC
D gene: TRBD2
V gene: TRBV7-8
J gene: TRBJ2-5
clone size: once

CDR3 protein: CASKFLAGGLTDTQYF
CDR3 DNA: TGTGCCAGCAAATTTTTAGCGGGAGGCCTCACAGATACGCAGTATTTT
D gene: TRBD2
V gene: TRBV27
J gene: TRBJ2-3
clone size: NA

CDR3 protein: CASSQEEQGISKNIQYF
CDR3 DNA: TGCGCCAGCAGCCAAGAGGAACAGGGCATAAGCAAAAACATTCAGTACTTC
D gene: NA
V gene: TRBV4-3
J gene: TRBJ2-4
clone size: NA

CDR3 protein: CASSLGGKYEQYF
CDR3 DNA: TGTGCCAGCAGCTTAGGGGGCAAGTACGAGCAGTACTTC
D gene: NA
V gene: TRBV7-2
J gene: TRBJ2-7
clone size: NA

CDR3 protein: CASSPKREGRAGELFF
CDR3 DNA: TGTGCCAGCAGCCCTAAGCGGGAGGGAAGGGCCGGGGAGCTGTTTTTT
D gene: TRBD2
V gene: TRBV7-6
J gene: TRBJ2-2
clone size: NA

CDR3 protein: CASSLVGTSANNEQFF
CDR3 DNA: TGTGCCAGCAGCTTGGTGGGGACTAGTGCCAACAATGAGCAGTTCTTC
D gene: TRBD2
V gene: TRBV5-4
J gene: TRBJ2-1
clone size: once

CDR3 protein: CSVDDQGAHKLFF
CDR3 DNA: TGCAGCGTTGATGATCAGGGGGCCCATAAACTGTTTTTT
D gene: TRBD1
V gene: TRBV29-1
J gene: TRBJ1-4
clone size: NA

CDR3 protein: CASIRALRDTQYF
CDR3 DNA: TGTGCCAGCATTAGGGCCCTGCGTGATACGCAGTATTTT
D gene: NA
V gene: TRBV5-8
J gene: TRBJ2-3
clone size: NA

CDR3 protein: CASRTSGRTRNIQYF
CDR3 DNA: TGTGCCAGCCGGACTAGCGGGAGAACTAGAAACATTCAGTACTTC
D gene: TRBD2
V gene: TRBV27
J gene: TRBJ2-4
clone size: NA

CDR3 protein: CASSFDRNLYGYTF
CDR3 DNA: TGTGCCAGCAGCTTTGACAGGAACCTCTATGGCTACACCTTC
D gene: NA
V gene: TRBV7-2
J gene: TRBJ1-2
clone size: NA

CDR3 protein: CASSSRGANTGELFF
CDR3 DNA: TGTGCCAGCAGTTCCCGGGGGGCGAACACCGGGGAGCTGTTTTTT
D gene: TRBD2
V gene: TRBV6-6
J gene: TRBJ2-2
clone size: NA

CDR3 protein: CASSLATDPYGYTF
CDR3 DNA: TGTGCCAGCAGCTTGGCGACAGACCCGTATGGCTACACCTTC
D gene: NA
V gene: TRBV5-5
J gene: TRBJ1-2
clone size: NA